This T cell receptor beta chain was obtained from a study of graft-versus-host responses after intestinal transplantation. The overall study: Multivisceral, liver-intestinal, or isolated intestinal transplants were performed in recipients. Study-level results: Where graft-donor T cell macrochimerism was present, patients had high graft-versus-host to host-versus-graft clonal ratios in allografts. HvG clone declines early post-transplant were associated with peak circulating GvH levels.

The assay was immunoSEQ multiplex PCR, and TCRdb's table has in-frame clones only and misses some. Of roughly 25,000 clones listed, approximately 95% were seen once; the top ten hold roughly 0.58%. Comments on this clone: Its antigen remains unknown.

Material: PBMCs, obtained 18 days after transplant. The receptor was derived from a human patient who received an intestinal transplant, so some T cells may come from the graft donor.

CDR3 protein: CASRDPGYRGYTF. The DNA of the CDR3 is TGTGCCAGCAGAGACCCCGGCTACCGAGGCTACACCTTC. The V and J genes are TRBV6-1 and TRBJ1-2, with unresolved D. CDR1 MNHNS and CDR2 SASEGT come from the germline V gene. CDR3 length: 13 residues. V shed 6 bases and J shed 8 bases, with 16 bases lying between them.